The 3 T cell receptor beta chains below all came from one sample that was sequenced in a study of T-cell memory formation after mild COVID-19. TCRdb called the 5' RACE reads again in MiXCR, with one record for every CDR3 protein. Seen here are about 180,000 distinct CDR3 sequences, approximately 18% observed once, and the top ten hold roughly 3.7%. Sequences were obtained from PBMCs or a T cell subset sorted from them (not recorded which). All receptors derive from a man aged 18 to 30 who had mild COVID-19 (a few samples of this study predate the infection). Cell type and time point are not known.

V gene TRBV10-3 combines with J gene TRBJ1-2; 8 bases are shared with TRBD1. This CDR3 has 16 amino acids. Germline V CDR1 and CDR2: ENHRY, SYGVKD. The V and J ends lost 4 bases and 4 bases, in that order; junction bases with no gene match: 11. CDR3 residues: CAISGSGQERSYGYTF. The CDR3 DNA reads as TGTGCCATCAGTGGGTCGGGACAGGAACGTTCCTATGGCTACACCTTC.

This clonotype showed up just a few times. The V call is TRBV9, the J call TRBJ2-3, with D unresolved. Germline assignment: CDR1 SGDLS and CDR2 YYNGEE. V was pared by 4 bases and J by 11 bases, with 17 bases between. The CDR3 is 13 residues long. Written as DNA, the CDR3 is TGTGCCAGCAGCCCCACAATGTTAACGCGGCAGTATTTT. Protein product: CASSPTMLTRQYF.

This clonotype has a handful of counts. This chain connects TRBV6-2 or TRBV6-3 to TRBJ2-7; D might be TRBD2 (5 bases). CDR1 MNHEY and CDR2 SVGEGT come from the germline V gene. The CDR3 extends over 15 amino acids. V was shortened by 2 bases and J by 6 bases, with 17 bases between the two germline ends. CDR3 in amino acids: CASSYRRRTLPEQYV. As DNA, the CDR3 is TGTGCCAGCAGTTACAGGCGCAGGACTCTTCCCGAGCAGTACGTC.